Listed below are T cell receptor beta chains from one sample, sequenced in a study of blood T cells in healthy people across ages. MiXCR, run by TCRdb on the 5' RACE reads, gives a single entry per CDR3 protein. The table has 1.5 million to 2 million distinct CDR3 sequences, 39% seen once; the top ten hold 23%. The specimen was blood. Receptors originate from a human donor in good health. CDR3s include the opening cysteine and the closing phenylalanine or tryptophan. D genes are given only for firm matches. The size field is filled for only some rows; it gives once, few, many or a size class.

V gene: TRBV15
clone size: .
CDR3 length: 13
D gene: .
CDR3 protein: CATSPGYSYEQYF

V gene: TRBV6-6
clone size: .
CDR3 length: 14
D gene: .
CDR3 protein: CASSYVQGLDEQYF

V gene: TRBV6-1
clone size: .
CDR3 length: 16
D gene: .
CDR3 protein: CASRKVAPRDQETQYF

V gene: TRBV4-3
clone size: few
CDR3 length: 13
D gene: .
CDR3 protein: CASSQDGSNVQYF

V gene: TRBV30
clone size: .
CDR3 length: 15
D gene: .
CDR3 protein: CAWSVGGVGTDTQYF

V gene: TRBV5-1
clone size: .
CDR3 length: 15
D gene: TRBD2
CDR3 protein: CVSNPSGGPTDTQYF

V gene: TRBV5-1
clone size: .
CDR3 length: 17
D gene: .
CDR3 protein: CASSSSPGLINTGELFF

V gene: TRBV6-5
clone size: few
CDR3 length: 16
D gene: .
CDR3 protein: CASSYSGPGEYSPLHF

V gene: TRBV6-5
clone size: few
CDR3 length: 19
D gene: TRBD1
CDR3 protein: CASSYTRAWGTAGANVLTF

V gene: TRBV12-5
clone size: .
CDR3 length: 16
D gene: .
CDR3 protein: CASGFGVTRRPNTQYF

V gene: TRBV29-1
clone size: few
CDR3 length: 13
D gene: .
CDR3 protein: CSVGEITREKLFF

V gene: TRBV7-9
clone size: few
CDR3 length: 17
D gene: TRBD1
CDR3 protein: CASSLDWRGQGNTEAFF

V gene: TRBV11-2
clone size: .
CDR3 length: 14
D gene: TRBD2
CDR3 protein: CASSLSRSGDIQYF

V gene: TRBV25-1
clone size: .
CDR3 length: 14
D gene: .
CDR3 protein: CASSKQGLSYEQYF

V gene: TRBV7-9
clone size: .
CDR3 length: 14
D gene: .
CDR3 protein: CASSIREGAKTQYF

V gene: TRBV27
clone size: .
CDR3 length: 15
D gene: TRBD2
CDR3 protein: CASTLSGGASNEQFF

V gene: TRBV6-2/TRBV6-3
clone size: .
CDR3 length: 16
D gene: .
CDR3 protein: CASSYPIYRTSYEQYF

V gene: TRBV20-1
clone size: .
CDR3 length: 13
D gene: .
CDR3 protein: CSARQGPYNEQFF

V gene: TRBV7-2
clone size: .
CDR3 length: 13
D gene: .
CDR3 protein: CASSPNEGQTQYF

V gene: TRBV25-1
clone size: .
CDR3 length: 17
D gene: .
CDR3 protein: CASSEYFDRDFTDTQYF

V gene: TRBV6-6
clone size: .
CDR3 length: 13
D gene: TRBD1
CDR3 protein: CATRGLVGNEQYF

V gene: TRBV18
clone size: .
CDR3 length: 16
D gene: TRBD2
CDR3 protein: CASSPEERGPTDTQYF

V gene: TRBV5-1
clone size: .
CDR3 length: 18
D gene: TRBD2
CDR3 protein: CASSLVPGTSGGAYEQYF

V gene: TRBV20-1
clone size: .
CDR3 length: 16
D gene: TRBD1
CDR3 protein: CSAERGTGFPRYEQYF

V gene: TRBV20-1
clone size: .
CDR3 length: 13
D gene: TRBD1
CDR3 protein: CSAGPGGGEGYTF

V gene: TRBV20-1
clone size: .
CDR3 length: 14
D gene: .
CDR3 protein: CSARDHYGAREQFF

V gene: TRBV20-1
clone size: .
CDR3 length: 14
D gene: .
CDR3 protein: CSARRQGSPYEQYF

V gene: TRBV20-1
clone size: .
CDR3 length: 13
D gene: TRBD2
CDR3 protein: CSPRGGPYNEQFF

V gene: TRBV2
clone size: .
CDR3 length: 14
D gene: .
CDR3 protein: CASRNREQHYEQYF

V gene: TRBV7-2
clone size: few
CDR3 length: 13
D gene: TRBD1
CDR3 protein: CASSPDRAQPQHF

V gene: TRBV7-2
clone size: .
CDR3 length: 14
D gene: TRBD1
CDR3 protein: CASSRRQGANVLTF

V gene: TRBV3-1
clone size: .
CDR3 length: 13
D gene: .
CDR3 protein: CASSDTGRLGYTF

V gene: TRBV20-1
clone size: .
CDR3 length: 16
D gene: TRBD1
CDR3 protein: CSASGVAGQGNYGYTF

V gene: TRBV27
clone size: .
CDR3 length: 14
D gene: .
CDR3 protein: CASSSNQEGRGQYF

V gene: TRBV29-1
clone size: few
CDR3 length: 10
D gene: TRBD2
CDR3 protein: CSVGEGWQYF

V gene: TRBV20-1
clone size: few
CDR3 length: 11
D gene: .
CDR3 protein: CSANGQETQYF

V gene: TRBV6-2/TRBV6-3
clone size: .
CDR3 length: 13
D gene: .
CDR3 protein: CASSYARIYDYTF

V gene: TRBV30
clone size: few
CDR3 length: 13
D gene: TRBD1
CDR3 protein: CAWSVGGAETQYF

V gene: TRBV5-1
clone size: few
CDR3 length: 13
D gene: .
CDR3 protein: CASSRPQGHEQFF

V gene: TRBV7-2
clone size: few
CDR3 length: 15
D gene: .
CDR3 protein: CANSLRSGADQPQHF

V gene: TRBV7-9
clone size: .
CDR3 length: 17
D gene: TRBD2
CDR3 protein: CASSSRLAGANTDTQYF